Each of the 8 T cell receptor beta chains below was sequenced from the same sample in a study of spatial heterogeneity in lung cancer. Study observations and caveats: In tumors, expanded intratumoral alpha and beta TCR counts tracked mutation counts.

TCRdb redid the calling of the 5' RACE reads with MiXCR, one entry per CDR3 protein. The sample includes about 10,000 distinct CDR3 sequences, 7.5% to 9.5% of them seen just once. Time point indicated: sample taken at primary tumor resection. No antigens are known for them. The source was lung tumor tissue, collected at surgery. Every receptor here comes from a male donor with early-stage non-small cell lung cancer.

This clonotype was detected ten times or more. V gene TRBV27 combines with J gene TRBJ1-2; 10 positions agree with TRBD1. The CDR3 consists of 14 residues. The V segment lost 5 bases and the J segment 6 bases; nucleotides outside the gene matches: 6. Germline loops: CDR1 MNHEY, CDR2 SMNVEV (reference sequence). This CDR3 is CASSTGTGENGYTF. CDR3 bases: TGTGCCAGCAGTACCGGGACAGGGGAAAATGGCTACACCTTC.

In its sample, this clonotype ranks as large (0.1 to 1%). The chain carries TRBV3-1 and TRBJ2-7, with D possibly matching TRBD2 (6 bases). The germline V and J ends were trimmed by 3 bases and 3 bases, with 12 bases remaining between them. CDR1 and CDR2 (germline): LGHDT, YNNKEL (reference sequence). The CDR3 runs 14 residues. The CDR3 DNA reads TGTGCCAGCAGCCATAATGGGGGAGGCTACGAGCAGTACTTC. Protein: CASSHNGGGYEQYF.

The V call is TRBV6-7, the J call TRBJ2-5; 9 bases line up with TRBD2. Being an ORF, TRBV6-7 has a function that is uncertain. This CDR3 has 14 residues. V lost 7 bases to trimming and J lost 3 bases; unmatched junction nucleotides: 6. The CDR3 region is CASNVAGEKETQYF. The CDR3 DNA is TGTGCCAGCAATGTAGCGGGAGAGAAAGAGACCCAGTACTTC.

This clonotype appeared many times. The chain's CDR3 is CASSVSRMGTNTEAFF. The CDR3 coding sequence is TGTGCCAGCAGTGTCTCAAGGATGGGGACCAACACTGAAGCTTTCTTT. The rearrangement joins TRBV27 to TRBJ1-1; D is possibly TRBD1 (5 bases). Germline V gives CDR1 MNHEY, CDR2 SMNVEV (reference sequence). Trimming stripped 5 bases from V and 2 bases from J, with 18 bases between. The CDR3 runs to 16 residues.

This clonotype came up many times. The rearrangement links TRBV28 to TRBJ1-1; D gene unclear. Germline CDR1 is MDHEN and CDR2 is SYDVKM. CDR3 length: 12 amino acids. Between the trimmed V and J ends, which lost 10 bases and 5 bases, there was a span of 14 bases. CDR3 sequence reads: CATTDGPTEAFF. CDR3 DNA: TGTGCCACCACCGACGGCCCAACTGAAGCTTTCTTT.

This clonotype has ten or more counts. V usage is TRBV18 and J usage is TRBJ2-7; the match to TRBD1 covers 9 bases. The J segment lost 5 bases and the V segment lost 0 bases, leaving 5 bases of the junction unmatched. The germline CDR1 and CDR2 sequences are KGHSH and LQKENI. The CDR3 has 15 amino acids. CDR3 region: CASSPPGTGRNEQYF. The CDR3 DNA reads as TGTGCCAGCTCACCACCTGGGACAGGGAGGAACGAGCAGTACTTC.

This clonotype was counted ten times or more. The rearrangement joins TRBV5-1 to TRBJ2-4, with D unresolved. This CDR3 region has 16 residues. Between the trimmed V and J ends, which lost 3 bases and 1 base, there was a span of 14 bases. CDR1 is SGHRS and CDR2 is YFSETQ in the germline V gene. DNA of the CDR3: TGCGCCAGCAGCTGGGGATCAACACCGGCCAAAAACATTCAGTACTTC. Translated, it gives CASSWGSTPAKNIQYF.

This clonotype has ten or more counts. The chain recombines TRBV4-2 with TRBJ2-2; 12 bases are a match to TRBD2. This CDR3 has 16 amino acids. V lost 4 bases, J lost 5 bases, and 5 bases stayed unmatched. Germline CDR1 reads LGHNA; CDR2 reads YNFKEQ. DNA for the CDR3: TGTGCCAGCAGCCCGGGACTAGCGGGTTATACCGGGGAGCTGTTTTTT. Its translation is CASSPGLAGYTGELFF.